This passage covers 8 T cell receptor beta chains from one sample sequenced in a study of T-cell memory formation after mild COVID-19. TCRdb called the 5' RACE reads again in MiXCR, with one record for every CDR3 protein. The table includes fewer than 500,000 distinct CDR3 sequences, around 25% detected once. The source material was PBMCs or a T cell subset sorted from them (not recorded which). These receptor sequences come from an adult woman who had mild COVID-19 (a few samples of this study predate the infection). Cell type and time point are not known.

This clonotype was found a few times. The J gene is TRBJ2-6, the V gene TRBV9; D not certain. Germline V gives CDR1 SGDLS, CDR2 YYNGEE. This CDR3 comprises 15 residues. The V and J ends lost 4 bases and 4 bases respectively, with 12 bases between them. The CDR3 region has the DNA TGTGCCAGCAGCTCCGGGTGGTCCGGGGCCAACGTCCTGACTTTC. It translates to CASSSGWSGANVLTF. Complete variable domain (other parts from reference TRBV9 and TRBJ2-6): DSGVTQTPKHLITATGQRVTLRCSPRSGDLSVYWYQQSLDQGLQFLIQYYNGEERAKGNILERFSAQQFPDLHSELNLSSLELGDSALYFCASSSGWSGANVLTFGAGSRLTVL.

CDR3 region: CASSILTSGGYSYEQYF. The CDR3 region has the DNA TGTGCCAGCAGCATCCTCACTAGCGGGGGCTACTCCTACGAGCAGTACTTC. The V and J genes are TRBV11-2 and TRBJ2-7, with 11 bases identical to TRBD2. With V trimmed by 5 bases and J by 0 bases, 9 bases remained unmatched. The CDR3 extends over 17 amino acids. The germline V gene encodes CDR1 SGHAT and CDR2 FQNNGV.

Only a few counts were recorded for this clonotype. J is TRBJ2-3 and V is TRBV24-1; 12 bases line up with TRBD1. The V segment lost 3 bases and the J segment 3 bases; nucleotides outside the gene matches: 3. The CDR3 contains 16 residues. CDR1 and CDR2 from the germline V gene are KGHDR and SFDVKD. CDR3 protein: CATSDRGQGATDTQYF. The CDR3 DNA reads TGTGCCACCAGTGATCGGGGACAGGGGGCTACAGATACGCAGTATTTT.

The chain combines TRBV3-1 with TRBJ2-7, with D possibly being TRBD2 (6 bases). The ends were cut back, 1 base at V and 0 bases at J, with 13 bases in the middle. CDR1 and CDR2 from the germline V gene are LGHDT and YNNKEL (reference sequence). The CDR3 loop spans 16 amino acids. The CDR3 is CASSQAGRTASYEQYF. DNA of the CDR3: TGTGCCAGCAGCCAAGCGGGGAGGACCGCCTCCTACGAGCAGTACTTC.

This clonotype came up once. V usage is TRBV7-9 and J usage is TRBJ1-5; D remains unclear. CDR1 and CDR2 (germline): SEHNR, FQNEAQ (reference sequence). V shed 4 bases and J shed 5 bases, with 15 bases lying between them. This CDR3 region has 15 residues. CDR3 amino acids: CASSSGVGGHQPQHF. DNA for the CDR3: TGTGCCAGCAGCTCAGGAGTGGGCGGGCATCAGCCCCAGCATTTT.

This clonotype was picked up a small number of times. The rearrangement joins TRBV6-1 to TRBJ2-2; D is uncertain. This CDR3 has 14 residues. CDR1 and CDR2 (germline): MNHNS, SASEGT. The V end lost 7 bases, the J end lost 3 bases, and 12 bases lay between the germline ends. The CDR3 DNA reads TGTGCCAGCATTGAGGCGCCGGACACCGGGGAGCTGTTTTTT. Protein sequence: CASIEAPDTGELFF.

V usage is TRBV12-3 or TRBV12-4 and J usage is TRBJ2-3, with 10 bases lining up with TRBD1. CDR3 length: 16 residues. The V gene end was trimmed by 4 bases and the J gene end by 2 bases; junction bases not matched to a gene: 6. The DNA for the CDR3 is TGTGCCAGCAGTTCAAGACAGGGGGCGGTCACAGATACGCAGTATTTT. Its protein is CASSSRQGAVTDTQYF.

The rearrangement uses TRBV20-1 and TRBJ2-3; 12 nucleotides line up with TRBD2. This CDR3 spans 14 amino acids. V shed 3 bases, J shed 3 bases, and the junction held 1 base outside the gene matches. CDR1 DFQATT and CDR2 SNEGSKA come from the germline V gene (reference sequence). The CDR3 DNA reads TGCAGTGCTAGGGGGACTAGCGGGACAGATACGCAGTATTTT. Residues: CSARGTSGTDTQYF.